This is a list of T cell receptor beta chains from one sample in a study of T-cell reconstitution after alpha-beta-depleted transplantation in children. TCRdb processed the PCR reads anew with MiXCR; each CDR3 protein has one entry. This table holds 200,000 to 250,000 distinct CDR3 sequences, roughly 7.1% found once. Source: PBMCs, taken before TCRalphabeta/CD19-depleted stem cell transplant. All receptors come from a boy between 2 and 10 years old with acute lymphoblastic leukemia, due to receive a stem cell transplant. CDR3s include the opening cysteine and the closing phenylalanine or tryptophan. The order of the fields is J gene, D gene, V gene, clone size, CDR3 length, CDR3 protein, CDR3 DNA. A D gene is named only where the DNA matches it firmly. Clone size is shown for a subset of rows, as once, few, many or a class of expanded clone.

>TRBJ2-3|TRBD2|TRBV12-3/TRBV12-4|few|15
CASSSPSGGADTQYF
TGTGCCAGCAGTTCCCCTAGCGGGGGGGCCGATACGCAGTATTTT
>TRBJ2-5|TRBD1|TRBV3-1|many|14
CASRRDTGDETQYF
TGTGCCAGCAGGAGAGATACAGGGGATGAGACCCAGTACTTC
>TRBJ2-5|TRBD1|TRBV10-3|-|16
CAIKGTGGSATETQYF
TGTGCCATCAAAGGGACAGGGGGCTCTGCTACGGAGACCCAGTACTTC
>TRBJ2-7|TRBD1|TRBV27|many|14
CASSTRTGAYEQYF
TGTGCCAGCAGCACTAGGACAGGGGCCTACGAGCAGTACTTC
>TRBJ2-7|-|TRBV5-1|many|13
CASSPQEGVEQYF
TGCGCCAGCAGCCCACAAGAGGGGGTCGAGCAGTACTTC
>TRBJ2-7|-|TRBV12-3/TRBV12-4|many|12
CASSFIPYEQYF
TGTGCCAGCAGTTTTATCCCTTACGAGCAGTACTTC
>TRBJ2-2|TRBD2|TRBV20-1|few|17
CSASQPLAGGFTGELFF
TGCAGTGCTAGTCAGCCACTAGCGGGGGGCTTCACCGGGGAGCTGTTTTTT
>TRBJ2-1|-|TRBV7-3|many|13
CASSFIGLNEQFF
TGTGCCAGCAGCTTCATAGGGTTGAATGAGCAGTTCTTC
>TRBJ2-2|-|TRBV3-1|-|16
CATSQARQRNTGELFF
TGTGCCACCAGCCAGGCCCGACAGCGGAACACCGGGGAGCTGTTTTTT
>TRBJ1-5|TRBD1|TRBV5-5|many|15
CASRRDSGPNQPQHF
TGTGCCAGCAGAAGGGACAGCGGCCCGAATCAGCCCCAGCATTTT
>TRBJ2-7|TRBD1|TRBV2|many|14
CASSFDRGAYEQYF
TGTGCCAGCAGTTTTGACAGGGGAGCCTACGAGCAGTACTTC
>TRBJ2-3|-|TRBV15|-|18
CATSRDDGLSLSTDTQYF
TGTGCCACCAGCAGAGATGACGGACTGAGCCTTAGCACAGATACGCAGTATTTT
>TRBJ1-6|TRBD1|TRBV5-6|few|14
CASSWGQYNSPLHF
TGTGCCAGCAGCTGGGGACAGTATAATTCACCCCTCCACTTT
>TRBJ2-3|-|TRBV29-1|many|13
CSVEDGSLDTQYF
TGCAGCGTTGAAGATGGTAGCTTGGATACGCAGTATTTT
>TRBJ1-3|-|TRBV12-3/TRBV12-4|many|12
CASRPGTNTIYF
TGTGCCAGCAGGCCCGGGACAAACACCATATATTTT